This T cell receptor beta chain was profiled in a study of blood T cell repertoires in COVID-19. Study information: Some COVID-19 samples were acute and others convalescent; all came from the United States, Italy and Spain. Sample material is recorded as cDNA or gDNA derived from T cells, B-cell-depleted T cells, or PBMCs.

Authors' analysis steps: Counts of nucleated cells, estimated from reference gene primer amplification, were obtained. Sequencing used immunoSEQ multiplex PCR; TCRdb keeps in-frame clones, though not all of them. V and J calls plus clone size are reproduced from that table; the DNA served to infer D and trimming. The sample includes some 350,000 clones, roughly nine tenths of them seen just once. Adults between roughly 18 and 90 years of age took part from 24 US areas. The CDR3 totals 14 residues. Trimming shortened V by 3 bases and J by 3 bases, and 12 bases separated the two germline ends. Looked up from germline, CDR1 is ENHRY and CDR2 is SYGVKD.

The sequence was obtained from a man aged 18 to 30 who had recovered from COVID-19. This chain links TRBV10-3 with TRBJ2-7; D is perhaps TRBD1 (6 bases). Source material: PBMCs or T cells enriched from blood (not recorded which). The CDR3: CAISDRTGYYEQYF. The CDR3 region has the DNA TGTGCCATCAGTGACCGAACAGGGTACTACGAGCAGTACTTC.